This T cell receptor beta chain was recorded in a study of technical replicates of blood from a handful of donors (dated by TCRdb to 2016 to 2017). About this clone itself: Its antigen is still unknown. No per-base quality is available; no much larger clone lies one base away.

The library was generated by the immunoSEQ multiplex PCR assay. TCRdb limited this immuneACCESS table to in-frame rearrangements with V and J called. A share of clones is missing; checked studies link under half to unresolved V genes, and the rest is unexplained. The sample table records tens of thousands of clones; 90% to 95% of these occur just once. Approximately 3.9% of the sample rests with the top ten. CDR1 LNHDA and CDR2 SQIVND were looked up in the germline V gene (reference sequence). Counted from cysteine to phenylalanine, this CDR3 has 14 amino acids. The only DNA kept is the CDR3, 42 bases in frame from the first base. The germline V and J ends show losses of 8 bases and 9 bases respectively, and no gene match explains 10 bases of the junction.

Sequencing used PBMCs. The clonotype comes from a human donor in good health. Some clones in this sample may be carry-over from other donors' samples. This receptor chain uses TRBV19 and TRBJ1-6; 7 bases in the junction line up with TRBD1. CDR3 protein: CASRGRDRGSPLHF. The DNA sequence is given as TGTGCCAGTCGGGGACGGGACAGAGGTTCACCCCTCCACTTT.